This TCR beta chain comes out of a study of blood T cell repertoires in COVID-19. As for the study in general: The United States, Italy and Spain were the sources of the acute and convalescent COVID-19 samples. From T cells, B-cell-depleted T cells, or PBMCs came the material, which was cDNA or gDNA.

In the source study's methods: Quantification of nucleated cells was approximated via reference gene primer amplification. The table came from immunoSEQ multiplex PCR; TCRdb's copy has only in-frame clones and leaves some out. V, J and clone size reflect that table, while D and trimming were determined from the DNA. The repertoire holds nearly 95,000 clones, with over 65% as singletons. The CDR3 consists of 12 residues. V was shortened by 0 bases and J by 8 bases, with 6 bases between the two germline ends. CDR1 and CDR2 from the germline V gene are SGDLS and YYNGEE. This clone was observed once. The TCR originated in a man in his sixties or seventies with COVID-19, enrolled during active disease. Sequencing was performed on peripheral blood. The V gene is TRBV9, the J gene TRBJ2-1, with D unclear. CDR3: CASSVDRDEQFF. In nucleotides, the CDR3 is TGTGCCAGCAGCGTAGATCGGGATGAGCAGTTCTTC.